This T cell receptor beta chain was documented in a study of CD8 T cells in Susac syndrome. Study as a whole: Patients with Susac syndrome were therapy-naive, taking corticosteroids, with some also receiving intravenous immunoglobulin, or taking intravenous immunoglobulin alone at the time their blood was drawn.

The authors reverse transcribed about 0.5 to 1 ug RNA with random hexamers. TCRdb processed the immunoSEQ multiplex PCR reads anew with MiXCR; each CDR3 protein has one entry. The sample shows about 85,000 distinct CDR3 sequences, roughly 94% of them seen only once. Overall study results and limits: Susac CD8+ cells expanded clonally the most in TEMRA cells and in active patients.

Trimming pared 0 bases from V and 3 bases from J, leaving 9 bases between. This CDR3 spans 14 amino acids. CDR1 is MNHEY and CDR2 is SMNVEV in the germline V gene (reference sequence). This clonotype is a singleton in its sample. Its antigen is not known. Sequencing targeted TCR beta in blood CD8+ and CD4+ T cells. TEMRA cells were FACS-enriched, and CD8+ and CD4+ T cells were isolated negatively. Sequencing was done on a sample of CD8+ T cells from PBMCs. The J gene is TRBJ2-7, the V gene TRBV27; no reliable D call. The TCR sequence derives from a human donor with Susac syndrome. In nucleotides, the CDR3 is TGTGCCAGCAGTTTATCGATGGCCCGCTACGAGCAGTACTTC. Translating it yields CASSLSMARYEQYF.